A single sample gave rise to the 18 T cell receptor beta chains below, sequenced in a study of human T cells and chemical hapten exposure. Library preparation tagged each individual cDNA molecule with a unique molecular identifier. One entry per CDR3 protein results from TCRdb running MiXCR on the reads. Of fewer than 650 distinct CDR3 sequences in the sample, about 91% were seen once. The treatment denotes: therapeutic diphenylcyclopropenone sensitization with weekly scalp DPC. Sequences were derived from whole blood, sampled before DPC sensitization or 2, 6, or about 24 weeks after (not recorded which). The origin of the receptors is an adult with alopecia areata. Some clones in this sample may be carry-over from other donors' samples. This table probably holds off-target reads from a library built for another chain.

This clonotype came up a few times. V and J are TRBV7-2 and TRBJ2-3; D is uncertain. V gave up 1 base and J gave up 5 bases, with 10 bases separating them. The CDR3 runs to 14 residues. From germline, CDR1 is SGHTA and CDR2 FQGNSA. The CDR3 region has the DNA TGTGCCAGCAGCTTAGGAATTGGAGTAGATACGCAGTATTTT. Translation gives CASSLGIGVDTQYF.

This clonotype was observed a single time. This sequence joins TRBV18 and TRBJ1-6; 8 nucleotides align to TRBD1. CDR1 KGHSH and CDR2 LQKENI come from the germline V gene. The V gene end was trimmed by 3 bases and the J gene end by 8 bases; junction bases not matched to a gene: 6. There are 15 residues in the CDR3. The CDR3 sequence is CASSPRTGSDSPLHF. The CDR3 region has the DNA TGTGCCAGCTCACCCAGGACAGGGTCGGATTCACCCCTCCACTTT.

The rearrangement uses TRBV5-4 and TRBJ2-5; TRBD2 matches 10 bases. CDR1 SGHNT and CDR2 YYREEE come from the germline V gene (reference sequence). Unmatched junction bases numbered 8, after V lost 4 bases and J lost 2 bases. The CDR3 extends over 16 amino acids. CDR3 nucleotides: TGTGCCAGCAGCGACAAGGAGCGGGGGGGTCAAGAGACCCAGTACTTC. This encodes CASSDKERGGQETQYF.

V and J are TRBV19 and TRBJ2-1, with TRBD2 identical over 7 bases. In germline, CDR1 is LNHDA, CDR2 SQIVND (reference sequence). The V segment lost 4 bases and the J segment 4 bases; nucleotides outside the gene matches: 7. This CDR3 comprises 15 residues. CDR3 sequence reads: CASSTLAVRYNEQFF. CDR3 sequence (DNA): TGTGCCAGTAGTACCCTAGCGGTTAGATACAATGAGCAGTTCTTC.

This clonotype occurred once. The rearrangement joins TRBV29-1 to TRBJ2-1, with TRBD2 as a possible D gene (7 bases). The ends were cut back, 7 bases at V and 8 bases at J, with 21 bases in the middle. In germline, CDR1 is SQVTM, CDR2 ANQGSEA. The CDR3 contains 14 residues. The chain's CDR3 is CSAEGGPTFDEQFF. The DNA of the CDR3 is TGCAGCGCCGAGGGGGGGCCTACATTCGATGAGCAGTTCTTC.

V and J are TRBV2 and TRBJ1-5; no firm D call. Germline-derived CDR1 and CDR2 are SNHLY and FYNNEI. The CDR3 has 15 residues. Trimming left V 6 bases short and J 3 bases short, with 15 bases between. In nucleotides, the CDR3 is TGTGCCAGCAGGGGCAGCGGCGACCCCAATCAGCCCCAGCATTTT. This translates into CASRGSGDPNQPQHF. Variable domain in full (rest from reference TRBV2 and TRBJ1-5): EPEVTQTPSHQVTQMGQEVILRCVPISNHLYFYWYRQILGQKVEFLVSFYNNEISEKSEIFDDQFSVERPDGSNFTLKIRSTKLEDSAMYFCASRGSGDPNQPQHFGDGTRLSIL.

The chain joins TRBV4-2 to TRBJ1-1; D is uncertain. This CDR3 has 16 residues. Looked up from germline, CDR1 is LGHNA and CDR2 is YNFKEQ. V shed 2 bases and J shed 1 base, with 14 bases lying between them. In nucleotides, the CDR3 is TGTGCCAGCAGCCAAAGGACTCCCGACCGGAACACTGAAGCTTTCTTT. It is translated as CASSQRTPDRNTEAFF.

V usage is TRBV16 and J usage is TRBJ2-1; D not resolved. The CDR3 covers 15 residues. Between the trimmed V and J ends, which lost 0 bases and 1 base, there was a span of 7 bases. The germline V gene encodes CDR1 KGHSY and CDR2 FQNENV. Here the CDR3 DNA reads TGTGCCAGCAGCCAATCACAGCCGTCCTACAATGAGCAGTTCTTC. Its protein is CASSQSQPSYNEQFF.

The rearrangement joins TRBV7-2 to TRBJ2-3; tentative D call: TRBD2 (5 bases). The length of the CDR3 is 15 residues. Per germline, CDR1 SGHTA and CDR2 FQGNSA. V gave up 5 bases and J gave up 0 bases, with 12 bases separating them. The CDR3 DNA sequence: TGTGCCAGCAGCAGCGGACGCCTTAGCACAGATACGCAGTATTTT. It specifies CASSSGRLSTDTQYF. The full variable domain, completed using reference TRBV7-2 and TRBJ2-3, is GAGVSQSPSNKVTEKGKDVELRCDPISGHTALYWYRQSLGQGLEFLIYFQGNSAPDKSGLPSDRFSAERTGGSVSTLTIQRTQQEDSAVYLCASSSGRLSTDTQYFGPGTRLTVL.

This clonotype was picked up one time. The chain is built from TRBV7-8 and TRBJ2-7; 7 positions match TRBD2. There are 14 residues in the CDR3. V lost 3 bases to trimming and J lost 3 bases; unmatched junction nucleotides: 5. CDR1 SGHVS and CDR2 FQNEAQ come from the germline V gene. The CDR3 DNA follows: TGTGCCAGCAGCTTGAGCACGGGGGGCTACGAGCAGTACTTC. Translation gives CASSLSTGGYEQYF.

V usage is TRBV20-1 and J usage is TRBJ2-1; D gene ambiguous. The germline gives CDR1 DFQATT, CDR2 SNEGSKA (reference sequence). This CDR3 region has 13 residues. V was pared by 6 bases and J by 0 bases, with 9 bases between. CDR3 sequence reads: CSAALFSYNEQFF. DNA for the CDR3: TGCAGTGCAGCGCTGTTCTCCTACAATGAGCAGTTCTTC.

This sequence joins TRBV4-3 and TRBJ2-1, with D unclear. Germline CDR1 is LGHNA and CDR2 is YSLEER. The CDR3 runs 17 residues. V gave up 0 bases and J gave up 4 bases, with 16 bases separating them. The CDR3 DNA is TGCGCCAGCAGCCAAGATTCCACCTTCATTAGTTACAATGAGCAGTTCTTC. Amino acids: CASSQDSTFISYNEQFF.

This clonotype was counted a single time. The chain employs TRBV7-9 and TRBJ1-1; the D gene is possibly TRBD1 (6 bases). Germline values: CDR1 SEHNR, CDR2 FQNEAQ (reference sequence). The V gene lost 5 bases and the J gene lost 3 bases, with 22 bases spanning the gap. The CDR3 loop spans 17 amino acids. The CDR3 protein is CASSPRLAGQKHTEAFF. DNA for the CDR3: TGTGCCAGCAGCCCCCGCTTAGCGGGACAAAAACACACTGAAGCTTTCTTT.

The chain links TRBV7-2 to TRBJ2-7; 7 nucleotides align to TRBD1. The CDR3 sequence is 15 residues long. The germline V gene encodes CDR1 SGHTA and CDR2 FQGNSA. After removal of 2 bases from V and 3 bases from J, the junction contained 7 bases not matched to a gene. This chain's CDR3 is CASSLPTGVLYEQYF. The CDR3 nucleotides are TGTGCCAGCAGCTTACCTACAGGGGTCCTCTACGAGCAGTACTTC.

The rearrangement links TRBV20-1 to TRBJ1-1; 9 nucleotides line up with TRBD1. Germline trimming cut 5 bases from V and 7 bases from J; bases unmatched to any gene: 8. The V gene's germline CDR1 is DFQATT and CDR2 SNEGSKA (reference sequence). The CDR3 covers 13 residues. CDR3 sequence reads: CSAAYRGLNEAFF. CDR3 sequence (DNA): TGCAGTGCTGCTTACAGGGGGCTGAATGAAGCTTTCTTT.

CDR3 coding DNA: TGTGCCAGCAGCTTAAGCCTGGGACAGTCAGATGAGAACATTCAGTACTTC. Translation gives CASSLSLGQSDENIQYF. The chain carries TRBV13 and TRBJ2-4; 7 bases align to TRBD1. There are 17 residues in the CDR3. Trimming at V came to 2 bases and at J to 7 bases, leaving 14 bases not matched to a gene. The germline V gene encodes CDR1 PRHDT and CDR2 FYEKMQ (reference sequence).

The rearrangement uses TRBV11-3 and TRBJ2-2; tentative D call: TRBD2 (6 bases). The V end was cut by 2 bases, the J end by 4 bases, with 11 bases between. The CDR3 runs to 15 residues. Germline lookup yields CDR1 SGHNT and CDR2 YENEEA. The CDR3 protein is CASSLPSEGTGELFF. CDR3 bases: TGTGCCAGCAGCTTACCTAGCGAAGGCACCGGGGAGCTGTTTTTT.

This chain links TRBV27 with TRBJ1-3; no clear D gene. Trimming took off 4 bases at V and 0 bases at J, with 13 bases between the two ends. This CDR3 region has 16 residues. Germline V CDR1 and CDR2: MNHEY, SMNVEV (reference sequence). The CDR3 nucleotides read TGTGCCAGCAGTTCTATAGGGTTTGGCTCTGGAAACACCATATATTTT. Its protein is CASSSIGFGSGNTIYF.